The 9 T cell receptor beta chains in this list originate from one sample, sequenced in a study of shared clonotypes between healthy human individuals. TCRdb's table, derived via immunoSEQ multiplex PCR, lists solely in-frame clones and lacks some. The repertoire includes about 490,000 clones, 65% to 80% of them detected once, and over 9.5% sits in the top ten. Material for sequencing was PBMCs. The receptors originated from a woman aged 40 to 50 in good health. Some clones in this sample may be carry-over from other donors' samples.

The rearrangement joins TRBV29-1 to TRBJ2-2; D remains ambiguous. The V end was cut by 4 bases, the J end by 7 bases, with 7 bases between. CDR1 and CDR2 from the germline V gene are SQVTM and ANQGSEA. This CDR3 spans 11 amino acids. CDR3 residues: CSVAVVGELFF. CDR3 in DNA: TGCAGCGTTGCAGTGGTCGGGGAGCTGTTTTTT.

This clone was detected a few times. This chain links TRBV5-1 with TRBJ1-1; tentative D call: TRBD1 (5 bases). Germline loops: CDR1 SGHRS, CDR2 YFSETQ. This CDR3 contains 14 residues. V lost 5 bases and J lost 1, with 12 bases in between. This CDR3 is CASSWGGPNTEAFF. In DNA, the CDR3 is TGCGCCAGCAGTTGGGGGGGTCCGAACACTGAAGCTTTCTTT.

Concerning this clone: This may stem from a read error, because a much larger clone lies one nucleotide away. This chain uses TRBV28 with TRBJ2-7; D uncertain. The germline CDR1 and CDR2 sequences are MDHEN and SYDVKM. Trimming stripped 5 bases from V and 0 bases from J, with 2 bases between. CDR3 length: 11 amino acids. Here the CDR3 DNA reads TGTGCCAGCAGTGACTCCTACGAGCAGTACTTC. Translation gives CASSDSYEQYF. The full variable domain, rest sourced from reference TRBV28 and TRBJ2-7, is DVKVTQSSRYLVKRTGEKVFLECVQDMDHENMFWYRQDPGLGLRLIYFSYDVKMKEKGDIPEGYSVSREKKERFSLILESASTNQTSMYLCASSDSYEQYFGPGTRLTVT.

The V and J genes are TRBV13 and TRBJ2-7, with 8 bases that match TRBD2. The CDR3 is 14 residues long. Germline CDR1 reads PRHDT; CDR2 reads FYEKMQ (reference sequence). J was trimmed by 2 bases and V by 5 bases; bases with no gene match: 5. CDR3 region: CASSPWTSPYEQYF. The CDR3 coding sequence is TGTGCCAGCAGCCCCTGGACTAGCCCCTACGAGCAGTACTTC.

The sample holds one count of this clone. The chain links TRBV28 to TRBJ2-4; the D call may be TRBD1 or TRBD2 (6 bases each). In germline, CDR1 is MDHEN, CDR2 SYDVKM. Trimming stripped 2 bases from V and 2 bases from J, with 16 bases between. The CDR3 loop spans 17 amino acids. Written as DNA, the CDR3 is TGTGCCAGCAGTTTAGAGGGCCGCCGGGGGCCCAAAAACATTCAGTACTTC. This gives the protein CASSLEGRRGPKNIQYF.

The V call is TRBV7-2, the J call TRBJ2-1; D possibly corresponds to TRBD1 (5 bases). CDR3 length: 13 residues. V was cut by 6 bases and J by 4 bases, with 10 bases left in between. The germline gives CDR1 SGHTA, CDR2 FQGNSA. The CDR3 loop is CASSRQTYNEQFF. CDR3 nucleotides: TGTGCCAGCAGTCGACAGACATACAATGAGCAGTTCTTC. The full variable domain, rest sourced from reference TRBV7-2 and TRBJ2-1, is GAGVSQSPSNKVTEKGKDVELRCDPISGHTALYWYRQSLGQGLEFLIYFQGNSAPDKSGLPSDRFSAERTGGSVSTLTIQRTQQEDSAVYLCASSRQTYNEQFFGPGTRLTVL.

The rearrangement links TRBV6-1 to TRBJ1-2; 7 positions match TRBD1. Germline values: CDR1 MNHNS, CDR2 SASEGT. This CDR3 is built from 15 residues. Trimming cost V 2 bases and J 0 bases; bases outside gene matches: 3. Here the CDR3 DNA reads TGTGCCAGCAGTGAACCGGGACAGTCTAACTATGGCTACACCTTC. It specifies CASSEPGQSNYGYTF.

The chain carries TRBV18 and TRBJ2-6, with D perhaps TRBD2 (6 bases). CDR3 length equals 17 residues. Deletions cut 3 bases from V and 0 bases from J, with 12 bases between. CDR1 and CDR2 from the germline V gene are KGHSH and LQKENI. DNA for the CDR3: TGTGCCAGCTCACCTAAAGCGGGCTCCTCTGGGGCCAACGTCCTGACTTTC. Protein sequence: CASSPKAGSSGANVLTF.

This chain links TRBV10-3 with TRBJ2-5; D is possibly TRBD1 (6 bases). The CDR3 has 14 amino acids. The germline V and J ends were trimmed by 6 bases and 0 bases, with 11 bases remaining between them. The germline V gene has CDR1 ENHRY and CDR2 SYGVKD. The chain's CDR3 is CAIRHNRDQETQYF. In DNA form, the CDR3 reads TGTGCCATCAGGCATAACAGGGACCAAGAGACCCAGTACTTC.